This T cell receptor (beta chain) was documented in a study of Ad26.COV2.S vaccination and SARS-CoV-2 variants. The treatment was: over 15 received Ad26.COV2.S at low or high dose, single or two shots; a few received placebo; per-sample allocation not given. Specimens were obtained on day 63 following the first vaccine or placebo injection. The CDR3 is 11 residues long. CDR1 is DFQATT, CDR2 SNEGSKA, per germline (reference sequence). The V end lost 4 bases, the J end lost 11 bases, and 14 bases lay between the germline ends. The assay was immunoSEQ multiplex PCR, and TCRdb's table has in-frame clones only and misses some. The table has roughly 380,000 clones, around nine tenths seen once; the top ten hold about 3.5%. General study findings and limits: Marked by substantial breadth, spike-specific CD8+ and CD4+ T cell responses were reportedly seen after vaccination.

Concerning this clone: Antigen unknown.

The chain has TRBV20-1 and TRBJ1-1; D gene uncertain. The TCR comes from a person between 18 and 60 years old who received the Ad26.COV2.S COVID-19 vaccine or a placebo. This specimen consisted of peripheral blood, obtained in a trial of Ad26.COV2.S vaccine versus placebo. The CDR3 is CSAKIGSGAFF. The CDR3 nucleotides read TGCAGTGCTAAGATCGGATCCGGGGCTTTCTTT.